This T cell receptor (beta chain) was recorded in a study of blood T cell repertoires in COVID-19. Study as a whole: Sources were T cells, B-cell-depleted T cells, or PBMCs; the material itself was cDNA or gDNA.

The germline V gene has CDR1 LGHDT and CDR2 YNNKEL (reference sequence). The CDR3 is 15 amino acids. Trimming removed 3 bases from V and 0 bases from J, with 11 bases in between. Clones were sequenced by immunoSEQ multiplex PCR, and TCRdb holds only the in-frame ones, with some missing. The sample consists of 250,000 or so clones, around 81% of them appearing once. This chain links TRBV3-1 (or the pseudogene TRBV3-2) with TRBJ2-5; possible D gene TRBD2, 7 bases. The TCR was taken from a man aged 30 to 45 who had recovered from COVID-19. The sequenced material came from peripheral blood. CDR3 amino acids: CASSQGGAYQETQYF. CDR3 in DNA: TGTGCCAGCAGCCAGGGGGGGGCGTACCAAGAGACCCAGTACTTC.